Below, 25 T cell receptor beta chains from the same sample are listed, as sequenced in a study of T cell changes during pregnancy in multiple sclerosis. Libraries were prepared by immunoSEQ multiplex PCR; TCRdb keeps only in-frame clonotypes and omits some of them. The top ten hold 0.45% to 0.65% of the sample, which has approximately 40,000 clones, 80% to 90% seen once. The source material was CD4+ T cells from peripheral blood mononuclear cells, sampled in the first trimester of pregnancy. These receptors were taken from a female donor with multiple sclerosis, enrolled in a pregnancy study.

CDR3 sequence: CASSSTRTGAYEQYF. The CDR3 DNA reads TGTGCCAGCAGTTCAACTAGGACTGGCGCCTACGAGCAGTACTTC. V is TRBV25-1 and J is TRBJ2-7; D is possibly TRBD2 (5 bases). V was pared by 5 bases and J by 2 bases, with 16 bases between. Germline CDR1 and CDR2: MGHDK and SYGVNS. This CDR3 spans 15 amino acids.

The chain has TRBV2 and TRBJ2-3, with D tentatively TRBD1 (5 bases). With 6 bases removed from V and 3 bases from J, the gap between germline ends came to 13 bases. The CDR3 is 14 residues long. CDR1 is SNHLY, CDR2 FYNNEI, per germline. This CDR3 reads CASSKRQFTDTQYF. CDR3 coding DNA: TGTGCCAGCAGCAAACGACAGTTTACAGATACGCAGTATTTT.

The chain's CDR3 is CASSSDRNTEAFF. For the CDR3, the DNA is TGTGCCAGCAGCTCCGACAGGAACACTGAAGCTTTCTTT. The V call is TRBV7-3, the J call TRBJ1-1; possibly TRBD1 for D (5 bases). V lost 4 bases, J lost 1 base, and 7 bases lay in between. The CDR3 is 13 amino acids. Germline V gives CDR1 SGHTA, CDR2 FQGTGA.

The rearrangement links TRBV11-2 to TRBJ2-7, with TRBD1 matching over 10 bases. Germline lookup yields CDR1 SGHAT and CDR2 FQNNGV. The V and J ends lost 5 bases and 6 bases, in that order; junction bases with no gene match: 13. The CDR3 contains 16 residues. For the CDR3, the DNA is TGTGCCAGCAGCCCCCCTCGCCCCGACAGGGGGCGCGAGCAGTACTTC. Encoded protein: CASSPPRPDRGREQYF. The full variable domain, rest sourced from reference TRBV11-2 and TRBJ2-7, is EAGVAQSPRYKIIEKRQSVAFWCNPISGHATLYWYQQILGQGPKLLIQFQNNGVVDDSQLPKDRFSAERLKGVDSTLKIQPAKLEDSAVYLCASSPPRPDRGREQYFGPGTRLTVT.

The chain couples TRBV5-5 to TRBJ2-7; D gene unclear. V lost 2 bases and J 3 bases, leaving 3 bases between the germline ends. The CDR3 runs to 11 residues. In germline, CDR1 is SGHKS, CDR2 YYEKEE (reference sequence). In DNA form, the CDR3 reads TGTGCCAGCAGCTTCAACTACGAGCAGTACTTC. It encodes CASSFNYEQYF. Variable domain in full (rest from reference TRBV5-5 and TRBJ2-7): DAGVTQSPTHLIKTRGQQVTLRCSPISGHKSVSWYQQVLGQGPQFIFQYYEKEERGRGNFPDRFSARQFPNYSSELNVNALLLGDSALYLCASSFNYEQYFGPGTRLTVT.

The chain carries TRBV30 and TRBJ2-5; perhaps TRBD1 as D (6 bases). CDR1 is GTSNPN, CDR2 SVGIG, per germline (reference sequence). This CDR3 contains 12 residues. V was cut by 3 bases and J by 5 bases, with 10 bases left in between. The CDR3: CAWRGAGETQYF. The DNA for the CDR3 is TGTGCCTGGAGGGGGGCCGGGGAGACCCAGTACTTC. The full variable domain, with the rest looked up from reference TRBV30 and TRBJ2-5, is SQTIHQWPATLVQPVGSPLSLECTVEGTSNPNLYWYRQAAGRGLQLLFYSVGIGQISSEVPQNLSASRPQDRQFILSSKKLLLSDSGFYLCAWRGAGETQYFGPGTRLLVL.

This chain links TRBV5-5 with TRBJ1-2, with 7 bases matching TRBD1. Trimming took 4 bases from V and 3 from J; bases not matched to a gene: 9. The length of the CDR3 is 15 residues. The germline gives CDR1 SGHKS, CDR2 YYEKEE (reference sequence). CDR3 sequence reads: CASSPYRGSDYGYTF. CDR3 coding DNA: TGTGCCAGCAGCCCGTACAGGGGTTCGGACTATGGCTACACCTTC. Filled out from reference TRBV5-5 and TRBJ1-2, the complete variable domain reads DAGVTQSPTHLIKTRGQQVTLRCSPISGHKSVSWYQQVLGQGPQFIFQYYEKEERGRGNFPDRFSARQFPNYSSELNVNALLLGDSALYLCASSPYRGSDYGYTFGSGTRLTVV.

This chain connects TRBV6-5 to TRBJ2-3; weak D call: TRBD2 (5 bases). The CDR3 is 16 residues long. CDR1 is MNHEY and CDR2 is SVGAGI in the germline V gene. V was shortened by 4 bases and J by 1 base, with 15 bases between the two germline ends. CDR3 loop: CASSSPGSYGTDTQYF. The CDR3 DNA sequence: TGTGCCAGCAGTTCGCCGGGGTCTTACGGCACAGATACGCAGTATTTT.

The CDR3 nucleotides read TGTGCCAGCAGCTCTCCTGGGGAGCTGTTTTTT. It is translated as CASSSPGELFF. The chain employs TRBV11-3 and TRBJ2-2; D is undetermined. Germline-derived CDR1 and CDR2 are SGHNT and YENEEA. V was clipped by 4 bases and J by 8 bases, with 5 bases between them. There are 11 residues in the CDR3.

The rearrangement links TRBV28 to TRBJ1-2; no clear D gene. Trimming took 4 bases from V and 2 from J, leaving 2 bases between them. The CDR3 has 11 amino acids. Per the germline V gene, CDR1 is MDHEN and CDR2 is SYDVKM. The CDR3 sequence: CASSSNYGYTF. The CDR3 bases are TGTGCCAGCAGTTCGAACTATGGCTACACCTTC.

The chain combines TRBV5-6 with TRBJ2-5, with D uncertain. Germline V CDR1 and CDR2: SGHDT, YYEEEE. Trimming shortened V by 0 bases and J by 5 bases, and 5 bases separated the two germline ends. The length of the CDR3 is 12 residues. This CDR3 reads CASSLDAETQYF. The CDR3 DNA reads TGTGCCAGCAGCTTGGATGCGGAGACCCAGTACTTC.

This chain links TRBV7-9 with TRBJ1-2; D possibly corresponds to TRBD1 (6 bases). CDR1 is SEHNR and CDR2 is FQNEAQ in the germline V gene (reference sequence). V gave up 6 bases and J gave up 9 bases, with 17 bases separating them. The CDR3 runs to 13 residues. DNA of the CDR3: TGTGCCAGCAGTTATCCCTGGGACACGAGCTACACCTTC. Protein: CASSYPWDTSYTF.

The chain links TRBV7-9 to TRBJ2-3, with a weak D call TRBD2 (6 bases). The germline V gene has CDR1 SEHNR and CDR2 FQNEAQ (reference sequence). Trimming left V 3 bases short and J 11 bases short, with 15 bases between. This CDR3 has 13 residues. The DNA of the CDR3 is TGTGCCAGCAGCTTCGGGGACTCTTTAGGGCAGTATTTT. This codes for CASSFGDSLGQYF.

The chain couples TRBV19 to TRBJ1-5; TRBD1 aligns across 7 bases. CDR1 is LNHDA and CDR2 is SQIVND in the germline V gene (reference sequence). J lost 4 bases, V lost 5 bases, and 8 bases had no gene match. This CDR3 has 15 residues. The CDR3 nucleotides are TGTGCCAGTAGTGCAGAACAGGGGAAAAATCAGCCCCAGCATTTT. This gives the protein CASSAEQGKNQPQHF.

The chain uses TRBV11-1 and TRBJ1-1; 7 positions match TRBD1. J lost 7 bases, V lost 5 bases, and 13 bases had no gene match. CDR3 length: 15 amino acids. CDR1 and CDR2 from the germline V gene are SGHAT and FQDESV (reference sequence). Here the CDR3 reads CASSHDDRVAREAFF. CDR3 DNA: TGTGCCAGCAGCCACGACGACAGGGTAGCACGTGAAGCTTTCTTT.

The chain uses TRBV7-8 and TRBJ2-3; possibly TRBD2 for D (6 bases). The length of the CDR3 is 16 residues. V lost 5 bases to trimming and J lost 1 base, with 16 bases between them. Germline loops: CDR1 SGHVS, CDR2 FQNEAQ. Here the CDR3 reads CASSTRRALGTDTQYF. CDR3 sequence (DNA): TGTGCCAGCAGCACCCGGAGGGCCCTCGGCACAGATACGCAGTATTTT.

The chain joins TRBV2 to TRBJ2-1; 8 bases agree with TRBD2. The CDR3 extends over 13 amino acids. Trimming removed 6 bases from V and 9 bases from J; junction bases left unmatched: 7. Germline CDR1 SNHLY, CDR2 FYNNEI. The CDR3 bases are TGTGCCAGCAGGACGGGACTAGACGGTGAGCAGTTCTTC. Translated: CASRTGLDGEQFF.

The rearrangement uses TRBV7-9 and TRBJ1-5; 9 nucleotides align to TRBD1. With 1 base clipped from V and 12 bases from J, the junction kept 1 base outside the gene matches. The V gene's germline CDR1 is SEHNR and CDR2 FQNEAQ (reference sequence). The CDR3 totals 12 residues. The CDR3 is CASSLGDRDQHF. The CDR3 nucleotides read TGTGCCAGCAGCTTAGGGGACAGGGACCAGCATTTT.

The CDR3 sequence: CASSARDRRDNYGYTF. The CDR3 bases are TGTGCCAGCAGTGCTAGGGACAGGCGGGATAACTATGGCTACACCTTC. The genes are TRBV27 and TRBJ1-2; 8 bases align to TRBD1. With 5 bases clipped from V and 1 base from J, the junction kept 9 bases outside the gene matches. The V gene's germline CDR1 is MNHEY and CDR2 SMNVEV (reference sequence). The CDR3 sequence is 16 residues long.

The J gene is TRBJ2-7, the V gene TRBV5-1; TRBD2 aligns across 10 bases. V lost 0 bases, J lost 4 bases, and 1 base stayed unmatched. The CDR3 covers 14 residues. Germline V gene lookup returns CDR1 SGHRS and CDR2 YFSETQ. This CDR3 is CASSLGTSGYEQYF. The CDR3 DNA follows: TGCGCCAGCAGCTTGGGGACTAGCGGATACGAGCAGTACTTC.

CDR3 amino acids: CASSSSATGGRETQYF. CDR3 nucleotides: TGTGCCAGCAGCTCTAGCGCGACAGGGGGCAGGGAGACCCAGTACTTC. The rearrangement links TRBV7-2 to TRBJ2-5, with 10 bases lining up with TRBD1. Germline V gives CDR1 SGHTA, CDR2 FQGNSA. V dropped 4 bases and J dropped 5; count of bases not matched to a gene: 10. The CDR3 is 16 amino acids. The complete variable domain, with remaining parts taken from reference TRBV7-2 and TRBJ2-5, reads GAGVSQSPSNKVTEKGKDVELRCDPISGHTALYWYRQSLGQGLEFLIYFQGNSAPDKSGLPSDRFSAERTGGSVSTLTIQRTQQEDSAVYLCASSSSATGGRETQYFGPGTRLLVL.

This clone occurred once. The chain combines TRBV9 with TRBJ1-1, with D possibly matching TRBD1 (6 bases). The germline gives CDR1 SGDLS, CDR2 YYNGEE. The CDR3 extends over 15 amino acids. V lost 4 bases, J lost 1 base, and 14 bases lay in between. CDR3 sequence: CASSLDSSANTEAFF. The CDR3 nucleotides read TGTGCCAGCAGCTTGGACAGTTCGGCGAACACTGAAGCTTTCTTT.

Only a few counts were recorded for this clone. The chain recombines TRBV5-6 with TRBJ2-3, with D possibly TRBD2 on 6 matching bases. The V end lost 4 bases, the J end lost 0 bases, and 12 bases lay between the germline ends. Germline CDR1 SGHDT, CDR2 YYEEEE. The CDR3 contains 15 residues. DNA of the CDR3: TGTGCCAGCAGCCCCGCCGGGGGTAGCACAGATACGCAGTATTTT. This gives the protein CASSPAGGSTDTQYF. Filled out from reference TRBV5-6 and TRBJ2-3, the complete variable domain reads DAGVTQSPTHLIKTRGQQVTLRCSPKSGHDTVSWYQQALGQGPQFIFQYYEEEERQRGNFPDRFSGHQFPNYSSELNVNALLLGDSALYLCASSPAGGSTDTQYFGPGTRLTVL.

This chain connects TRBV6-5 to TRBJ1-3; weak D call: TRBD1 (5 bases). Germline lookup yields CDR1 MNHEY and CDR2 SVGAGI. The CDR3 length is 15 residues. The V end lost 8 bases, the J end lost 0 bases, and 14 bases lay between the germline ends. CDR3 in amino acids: CASSWDGSSGNTIYF. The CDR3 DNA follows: TGTGCCAGCTCATGGGACGGGAGCTCTGGAAACACCATATATTTT.

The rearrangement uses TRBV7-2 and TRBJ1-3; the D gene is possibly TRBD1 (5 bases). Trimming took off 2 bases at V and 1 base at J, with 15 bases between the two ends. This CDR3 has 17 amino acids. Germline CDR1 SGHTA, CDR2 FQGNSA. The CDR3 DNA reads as TGTGCCAGCAGCTTAAGCGCGGGGGGTTATTCTGGAAACACCATATATTTT. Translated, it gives CASSLSAGGYSGNTIYF.